The 14 T cell receptor beta chains listed next were all sequenced from one sample in a study of control samples from healthy donors and cancer patients. Assay used: immunoSEQ multiplex PCR; TCRdb lists only in-frame clones, some missing. Here the sample spans about 39,000 clones, more than 70% being singletons. The sample was PBMCs. The receptors come from a woman aged 60-75 years with lung cancer.

This clone has only a few counts. V gene TRBV29-1 combines with J gene TRBJ2-3, with 7 nucleotides matching TRBD1. There are 13 residues in the CDR3. The V segment lost 6 bases and the J segment 4 bases; nucleotides outside the gene matches: 7. Germline CDR1 and CDR2: SQVTM and ANQGSEA. CDR3 in DNA: TGCAGCGTCTCCCCTCAGGGGGCAGATACGCAGTATTTT. Translated: CSVSPQGADTQYF.

The genes are TRBV5-1 and TRBJ1-3; 9 positions agree with TRBD1. V lost 7 bases, J lost 0 bases, and 14 bases stayed unmatched. In germline, CDR1 is SGHRS, CDR2 YFSETQ. CDR3 size: 18 residues. In nucleotides, the CDR3 is TGCGCCAGCGGACCAGGACAGGGGCCATGGGACTCTGGAAACACCATATATTTT. Encoded protein: CASGPGQGPWDSGNTIYF.

CDR3 DNA sequence: TGTGCCAGCAGCTCCCGGACAGACTATGGCTACACCTTC. Protein sequence: CASSSRTDYGYTF. This chain connects TRBV7-2 to TRBJ1-2, with D possibly matching TRBD1 (6 bases). The CDR3 runs 13 residues. The V end lost 4 bases, the J end lost 3 bases, and 9 bases lay between the germline ends. Germline V gene sequence: CDR1 SGHTA, CDR2 FQGNSA.

The rearrangement joins TRBV5-1 to TRBJ2-1; 14 bases are a match to TRBD2. Germline trimming cut 4 bases from V and 6 bases from J; bases unmatched to any gene: 6. The CDR3 is 16 amino acids. Germline-derived CDR1 and CDR2 are SGHRS and YFSETQ. Here the CDR3 reads CASSRTSGRSSNEQFF. The CDR3, as DNA: TGCGCCAGCAGCCGGACTAGCGGGAGGTCTTCCAATGAGCAGTTCTTC.

The CDR3 DNA follows: TGCAGCGTTGTGGGGGGGGCCCAAGAGACCCAGTACTTC. Its translation is CSVVGGAQETQYF. The chain recombines TRBV29-1 with TRBJ2-5; perhaps TRBD2 as D (7 bases). The CDR3 is made up of 13 amino acids. V was shortened by 4 bases and J by 1 base, with 10 bases between the two germline ends. In germline, CDR1 is SQVTM, CDR2 ANQGSEA.

The chain links TRBV19 to TRBJ1-1, with D unresolved. Per germline, CDR1 LNHDA and CDR2 SQIVND (reference sequence). This CDR3 comprises 13 residues. With 2 bases removed from V and 2 bases from J, the gap between germline ends came to 6 bases. This CDR3 reads CASSITRNTEAFF. As DNA, the CDR3 is TGTGCCAGTAGTATAACCAGAAACACTGAAGCTTTCTTT.

Only one count was recorded for this clone. The chain employs TRBV19 and TRBJ1-2; 8 bases fit TRBD1. Losses at the gene ends were 6 bases for V and 6 bases for J; bases not matched to a gene: 12. This CDR3 is built from 15 residues. CDR1 is LNHDA, CDR2 SQIVND, per germline (reference sequence). The CDR3 here is CASRSPGQGSDGYTF. The CDR3 coding sequence is TGTGCCAGTAGGAGCCCTGGACAGGGATCTGATGGCTACACCTTC.

This rearrangement joins TRBV7-9 to TRBJ2-6; a weak D match, TRBD1 (6 bases). Germline CDR1 SEHNR, CDR2 FQNEAQ (reference sequence). The CDR3 is 17 residues long. V was trimmed by 6 bases and J by 4 bases, leaving 19 bases between them. CDR3 nucleotides: TGTGCCAGCAGTTCCCCACTCTCAGGGGCCGGGGCCAACGTCCTGACTTTC. Translation: CASSSPLSGAGANVLTF.

This clone was seen just once. The chain links TRBV19 to TRBJ1-2; maybe TRBD1 (5 bases). There are 13 residues in the CDR3. Germline-derived CDR1 and CDR2 are LNHDA and SQIVND (reference sequence). V was pared by 4 bases and J by 8 bases, with 14 bases between. The CDR3 reads CASSTLGGAGYTF. In nucleotides, the CDR3 is TGTGCCAGTAGTACCTTAGGAGGGGCCGGCTACACCTTC.

The rearrangement links TRBV19 to TRBJ1-4; D gene uncertain. This CDR3 has 12 amino acids. V was trimmed by 7 bases and J by 8 bases, leaving 11 bases between them. Germline V gene lookup returns CDR1 LNHDA and CDR2 SQIVND (reference sequence). CDR3 DNA: TGTGCCAGTACCGCCTTGGGGGAAAAACTGTTTTTT. Translating it yields CASTALGEKLFF.

V and J are TRBV3-1 (or the pseudogene TRBV3-2) and TRBJ1-6; no clear D gene. CDR1 and CDR2 from the germline V gene are LGHDT and YNNKEL (reference sequence). The CDR3 is made up of 13 amino acids. The V end lost 8 bases, the J end lost 9 bases, and 14 bases lay between the germline ends. CDR3 loop: CASSPELRSPLHF. CDR3 in DNA: TGTGCCAGCTCCCCTGAGCTTCGTTCACCCCTCCACTTT.

This chain uses TRBV5-1 with TRBJ1-2; 8 bases fit TRBD1. In germline, CDR1 is SGHRS, CDR2 YFSETQ. Trimming took 1 base from V and 4 from J; bases not matched to a gene: 9. This CDR3 has 16 residues. The CDR3 nucleotides read TGCGCCAGCAGCTTGCTACAGGGGGTTGGAAGCTATGGCTACACCTTC. Protein product: CASSLLQGVGSYGYTF.

The chain joins TRBV10-3 to TRBJ1-1; D not certain. V shed 9 bases and J shed 1 base, with 12 bases lying between them. The length of the CDR3 is 13 residues. Germline CDR1 ENHRY, CDR2 SYGVKD. CDR3 nucleotide sequence: TGTGCCATTGCAGCGAACCAGAACACTGAAGCTTTCTTT. This translates into CAIAANQNTEAFF.

The chain recombines TRBV18 with TRBJ1-2, with D unclear. Germline CDR1 and CDR2: KGHSH and LQKENI. Deletions cut 3 bases from V and 8 bases from J, with 10 bases between. The CDR3 is 12 residues long. This chain's CDR3 is CASSPSGDGYTF. The CDR3 nucleotides read TGTGCCAGCTCACCTTCTGGAGACGGCTACACCTTC.